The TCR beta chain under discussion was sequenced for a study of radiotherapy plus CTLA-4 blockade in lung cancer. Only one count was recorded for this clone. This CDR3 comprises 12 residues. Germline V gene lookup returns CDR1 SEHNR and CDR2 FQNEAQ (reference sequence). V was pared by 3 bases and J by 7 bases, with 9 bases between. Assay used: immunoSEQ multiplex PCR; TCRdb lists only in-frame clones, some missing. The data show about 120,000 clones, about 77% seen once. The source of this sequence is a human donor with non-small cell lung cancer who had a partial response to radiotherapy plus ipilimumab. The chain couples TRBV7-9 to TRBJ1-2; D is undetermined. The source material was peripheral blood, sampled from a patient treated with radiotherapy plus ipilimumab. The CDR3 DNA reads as TGTGCCAGCAGCTTCTCGGTCTCTGGCTACACCTTC. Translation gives CASSFSVSGYTF.